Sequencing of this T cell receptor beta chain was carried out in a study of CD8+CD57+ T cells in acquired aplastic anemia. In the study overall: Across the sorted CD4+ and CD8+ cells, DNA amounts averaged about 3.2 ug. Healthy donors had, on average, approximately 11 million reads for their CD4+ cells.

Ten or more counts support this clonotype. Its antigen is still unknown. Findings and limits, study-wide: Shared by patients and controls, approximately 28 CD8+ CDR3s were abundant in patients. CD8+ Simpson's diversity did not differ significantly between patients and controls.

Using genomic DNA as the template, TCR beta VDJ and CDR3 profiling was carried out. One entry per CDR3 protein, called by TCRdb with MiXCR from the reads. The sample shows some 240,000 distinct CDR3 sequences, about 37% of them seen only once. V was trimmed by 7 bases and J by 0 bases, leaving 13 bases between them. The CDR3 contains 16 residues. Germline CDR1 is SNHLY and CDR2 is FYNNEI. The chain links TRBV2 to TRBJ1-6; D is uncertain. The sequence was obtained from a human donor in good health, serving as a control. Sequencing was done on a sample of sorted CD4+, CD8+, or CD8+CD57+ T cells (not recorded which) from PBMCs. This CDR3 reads CASNLIQSSYNSPLHF. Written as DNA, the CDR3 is TGTGCCAGCAATCTGATACAGAGCTCCTATAATTCACCCCTCCACTTT.